Here is one TCR beta chain with its context. There is no known antigen for this receptor. No base quality information exists; no much larger clone differs at one position. The sample originates from a study of blood T cell repertoires in COVID-19 (TCRdb year 2020). A note on the overall study: Samples from collaborators originated in the United States, Italy and Spain and spanned both the acute and convalescent phases of COVID-19. The material from the prospective study consisted of cDNA or gDNA derived from T cells, B-cell-depleted T cells, or PBMCs. The dataset comprised deeply sampled blood TCRbeta repertoires from subjects exposed to, actively infected with, or recovered from COVID-19. The repertoires were released in a freely available public database meant as a resource for research on the immune response to SARS-CoV-2. The samples were drawn from two sources: the first 160 participants of the ongoing ImmuneRACE study, and about 1,300 subjects contributed by 6 global collaborators. Nearly every sample came with metadata listing a de-identified subject ID, COVID-19 status, age in years and sex. HLA class I and class II types, where available, came from metadata supplied by the sample provider rather than from assay-based typing. Here is what the overall study found, with its caveats: The amount of clinical and demographic metadata varied by source and participant and was provided uncurated.

CDR1 is given as MNHNS and CDR2 as SASEGT, both from the germline V gene. The CDR3 runs 13 residues from the cysteine to the phenylalanine. This entry keeps only the CDR3 DNA: 39 bases, framed from base 1. A distance of 10 bases separates the germline ends of V and J, which lose 4 bases and 4 bases respectively. TCRbeta CDR3 regions were amplified from genomic DNA using the immunoSEQ Assay, a bias-controlled multiplex PCR. Under the source paper's analysis protocol: The number of nucleated cells in each sample was estimated by amplification of reference gene primers within the assay. To quantify the absolute abundance of each unique TCRbeta CDR3 rearrangement, sequence reads were collapsed and filtered. For each sample, productive Simpson clonality was calculated by taking the square root of Simpson's diversity index across productive rearrangements. Imported from immuneACCESS, the table was reduced by TCRdb to in-frame sequences with V and J called. These copies leave out some clones; in studies compared against another copy, an unresolved V gene accounts for under half, and the cause of the remainder is not known. The V and J calls and the clone size are those of that table, but D and trimming were determined from the DNA. This sample lists approximately 76,000 clones; 70% to 75% were detected once. Approximately 40% of the sample is in the top ten clones.

Each collaborating institution followed its own protocols to collect whole blood in K2EDTA tubes. Collaborator samples were shipped for TCRbeta analysis as frozen whole blood, isolated PBMCs, or DNA extracted from either sample type. The receptor's source is a woman between 65 and 79 years old with acute or convalescent COVID-19. The specimen sequenced was peripheral blood. The chain couples TRBV6-1 to TRBJ2-5, with a weak D call of TRBD1 (5 bases match). CDR3 reads: CASSGLRGETQYF. The DNA reads as follows: TGTGCCAGCAGTGGTCTAAGGGGAGAGACCCAGTACTTC.